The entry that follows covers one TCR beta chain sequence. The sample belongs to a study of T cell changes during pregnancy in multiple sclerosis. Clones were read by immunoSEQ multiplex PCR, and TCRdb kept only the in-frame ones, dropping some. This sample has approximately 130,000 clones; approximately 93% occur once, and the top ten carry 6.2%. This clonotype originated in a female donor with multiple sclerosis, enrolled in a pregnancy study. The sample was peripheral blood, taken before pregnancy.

CDR3 residues: CASSRLAVTGELFF. The DNA of the CDR3 is TGTGCCAGCTCGAGGCTAGCGGTGACCGGGGAGCTGTTTTTT. The chain joins TRBV6-5 to TRBJ2-2; 7 bases agree with TRBD2. Unmatched junction bases numbered 8, after V lost 8 bases and J lost 5 bases. This CDR3 has 14 amino acids. Germline V gives CDR1 MNHEY, CDR2 SVGAGI.